This TCR beta chain stems from a study of blood T cell repertoires in COVID-19. This table comes from immunoSEQ multiplex PCR, and its TCRdb copy is limited to in-frame clones, with some not included. The sample has roughly 220,000 clones; approximately 90% are singletons. The CDR3 runs to 13 residues. Per the germline V gene, CDR1 is SNHLY and CDR2 is FYNNEI. V lost 6 bases and J lost 0, with 7 bases in between. This clone has a single count. This chain uses TRBV2 with TRBJ2-3; D is ambiguous. This sequence originates from a woman aged 40-49 years with acute COVID-19. The specimen was PBMCs or T cells enriched from blood (not recorded which). The CDR3, as DNA: TGTGCCAGCAGCCGTTCTAGCACAGATACGCAGTATTTT. Residues: CASSRSSTDTQYF.